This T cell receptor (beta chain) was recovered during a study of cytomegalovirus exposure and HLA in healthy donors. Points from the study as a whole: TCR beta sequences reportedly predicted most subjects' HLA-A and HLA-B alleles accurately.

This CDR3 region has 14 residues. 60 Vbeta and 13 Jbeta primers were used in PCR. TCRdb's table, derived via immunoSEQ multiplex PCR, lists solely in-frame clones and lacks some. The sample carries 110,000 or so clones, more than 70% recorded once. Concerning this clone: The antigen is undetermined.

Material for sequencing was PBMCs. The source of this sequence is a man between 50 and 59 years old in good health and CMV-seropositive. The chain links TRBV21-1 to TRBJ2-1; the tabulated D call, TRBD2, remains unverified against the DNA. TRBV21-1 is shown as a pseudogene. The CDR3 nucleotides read TGTGCCAGAAGAGGGCGGGAGACCCACAATGAGCAGTTCTTC. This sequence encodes CARRGRETHNEQFF.